The clone carrying this T cell receptor beta chain was seen once. This sample was taken from a study of blood T cell repertoires in COVID-19. The CDR3 is 16 residues long. Germline V CDR1 and CDR2: SEHNR, FQNEAQ (reference sequence). V lost 5 bases, J lost 0 bases, and 16 bases lay in between. Clones were read by immunoSEQ multiplex PCR, and TCRdb kept only the in-frame ones, dropping some. The sample contains about 220,000 clones, about 88% of which appear only once. Sequenced material: PBMCs or T cells enriched from blood (not recorded which). V gene TRBV7-9 combines with J gene TRBJ1-2; no definite D call. The receptor was derived from a woman aged 30 to 39 who had recovered from COVID-19. This chain's CDR3 is CASSPPERRANYGYTF. CDR3 sequence (DNA): TGTGCCAGCAGCCCACCCGAACGGAGAGCTAACTATGGCTACACCTTC.